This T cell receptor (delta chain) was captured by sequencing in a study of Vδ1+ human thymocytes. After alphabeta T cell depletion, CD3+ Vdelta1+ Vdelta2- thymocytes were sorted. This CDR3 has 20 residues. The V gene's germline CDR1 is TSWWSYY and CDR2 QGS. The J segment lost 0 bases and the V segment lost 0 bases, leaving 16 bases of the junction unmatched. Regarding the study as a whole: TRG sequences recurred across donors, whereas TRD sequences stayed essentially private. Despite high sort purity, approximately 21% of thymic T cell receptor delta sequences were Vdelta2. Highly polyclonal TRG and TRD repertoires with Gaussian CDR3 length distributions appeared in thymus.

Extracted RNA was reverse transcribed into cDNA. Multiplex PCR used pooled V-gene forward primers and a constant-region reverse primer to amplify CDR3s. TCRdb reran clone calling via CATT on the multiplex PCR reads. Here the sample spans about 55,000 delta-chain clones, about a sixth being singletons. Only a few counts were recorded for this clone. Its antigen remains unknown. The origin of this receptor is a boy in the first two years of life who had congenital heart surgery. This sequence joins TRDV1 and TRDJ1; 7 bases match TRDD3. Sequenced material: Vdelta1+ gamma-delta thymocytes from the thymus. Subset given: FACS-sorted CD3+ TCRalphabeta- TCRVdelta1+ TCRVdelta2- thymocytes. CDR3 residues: CALGELLRCWGALYTDKLIF. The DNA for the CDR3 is TGTGCTCTTGGGGAACTCCTACGTTGCTGGGGGGCCCTATACACCGATAAACTCATCTTT.